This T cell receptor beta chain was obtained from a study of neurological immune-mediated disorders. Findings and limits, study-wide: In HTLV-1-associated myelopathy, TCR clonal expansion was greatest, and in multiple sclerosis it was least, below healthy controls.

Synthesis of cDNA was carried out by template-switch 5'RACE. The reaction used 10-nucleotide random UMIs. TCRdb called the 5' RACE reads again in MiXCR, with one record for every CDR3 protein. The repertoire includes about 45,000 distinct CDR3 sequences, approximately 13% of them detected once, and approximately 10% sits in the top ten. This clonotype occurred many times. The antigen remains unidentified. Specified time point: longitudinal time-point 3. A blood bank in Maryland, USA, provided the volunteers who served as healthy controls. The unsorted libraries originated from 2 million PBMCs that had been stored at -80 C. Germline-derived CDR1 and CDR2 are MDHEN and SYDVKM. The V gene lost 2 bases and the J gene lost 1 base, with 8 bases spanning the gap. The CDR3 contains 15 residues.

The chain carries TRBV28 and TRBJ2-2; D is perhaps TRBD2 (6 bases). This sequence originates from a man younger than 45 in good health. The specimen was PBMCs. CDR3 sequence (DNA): TGTGCCAGCAGTTTACGGGGGATGAACACCGGGGAGCTGTTTTTT. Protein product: CASSLRGMNTGELFF.